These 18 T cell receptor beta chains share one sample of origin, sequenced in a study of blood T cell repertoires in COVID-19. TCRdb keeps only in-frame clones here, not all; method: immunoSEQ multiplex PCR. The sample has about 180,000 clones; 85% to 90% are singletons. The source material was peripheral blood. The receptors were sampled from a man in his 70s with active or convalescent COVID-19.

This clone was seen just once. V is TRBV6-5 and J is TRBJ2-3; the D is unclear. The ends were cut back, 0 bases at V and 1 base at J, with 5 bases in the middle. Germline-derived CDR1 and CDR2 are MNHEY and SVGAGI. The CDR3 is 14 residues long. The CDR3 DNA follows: TGTGCCAGCAGTTACTCTCGGGGCACAGATACGCAGTATTTT. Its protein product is CASSYSRGTDTQYF.

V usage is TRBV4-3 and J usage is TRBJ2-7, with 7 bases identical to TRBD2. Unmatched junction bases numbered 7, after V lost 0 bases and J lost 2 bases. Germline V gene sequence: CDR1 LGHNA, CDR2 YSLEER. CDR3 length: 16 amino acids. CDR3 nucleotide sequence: TGCGCCAGCAGCCAAGAAGGGGAGGGACCTCCCTACGAGCAGTACTTC. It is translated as CASSQEGEGPPYEQYF.

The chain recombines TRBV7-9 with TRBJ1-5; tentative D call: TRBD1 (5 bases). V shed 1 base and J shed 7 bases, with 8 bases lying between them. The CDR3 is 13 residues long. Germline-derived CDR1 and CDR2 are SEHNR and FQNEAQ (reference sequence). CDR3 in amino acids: CASSLGQGQPQHF. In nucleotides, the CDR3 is TGTGCCAGCAGCTTAGGGCAGGGCCAGCCCCAGCATTTT.

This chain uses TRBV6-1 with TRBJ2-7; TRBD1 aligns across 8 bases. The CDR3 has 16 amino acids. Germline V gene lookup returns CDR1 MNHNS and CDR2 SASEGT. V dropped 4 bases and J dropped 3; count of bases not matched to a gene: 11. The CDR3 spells CASSAYLTGEVYEQYF. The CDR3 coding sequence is TGTGCCAGCAGTGCCTACTTGACAGGGGAGGTCTACGAGCAGTACTTC.

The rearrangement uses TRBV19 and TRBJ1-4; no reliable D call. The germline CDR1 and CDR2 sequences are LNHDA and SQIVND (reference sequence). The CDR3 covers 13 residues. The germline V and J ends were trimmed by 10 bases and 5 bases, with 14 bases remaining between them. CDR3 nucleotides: TGTGCCATTTCCCGGACGGGAAATGAAAAACTGTTTTTT. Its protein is CAISRTGNEKLFF.

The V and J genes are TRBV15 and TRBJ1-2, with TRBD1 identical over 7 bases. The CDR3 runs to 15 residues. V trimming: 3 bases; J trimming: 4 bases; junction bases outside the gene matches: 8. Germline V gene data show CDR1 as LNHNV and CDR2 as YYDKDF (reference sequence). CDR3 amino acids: CATSRPRTGVYGYTF. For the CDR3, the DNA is TGTGCCACCAGCAGGCCCAGGACAGGAGTCTATGGCTACACCTTC.

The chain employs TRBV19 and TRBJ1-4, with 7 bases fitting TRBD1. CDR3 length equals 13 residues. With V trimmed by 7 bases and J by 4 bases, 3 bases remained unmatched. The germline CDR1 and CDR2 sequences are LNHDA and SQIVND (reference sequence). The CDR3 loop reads CASTRDSNEKLFF. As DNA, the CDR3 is TGTGCCAGTACCCGGGACAGTAATGAAAAACTGTTTTTT.

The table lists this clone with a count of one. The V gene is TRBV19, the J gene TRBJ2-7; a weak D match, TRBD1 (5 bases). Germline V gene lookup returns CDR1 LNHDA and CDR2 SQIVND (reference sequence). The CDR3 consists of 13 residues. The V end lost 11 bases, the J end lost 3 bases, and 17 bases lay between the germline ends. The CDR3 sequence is CAVRGRADYEQYF. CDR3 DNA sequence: TGTGCCGTAAGGGGCAGGGCGGACTACGAGCAGTACTTC.

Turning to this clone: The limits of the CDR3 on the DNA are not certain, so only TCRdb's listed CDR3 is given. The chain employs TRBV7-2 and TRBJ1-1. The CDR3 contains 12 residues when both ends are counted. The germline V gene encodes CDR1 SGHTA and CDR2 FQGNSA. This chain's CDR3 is CASSLASLKLSF.

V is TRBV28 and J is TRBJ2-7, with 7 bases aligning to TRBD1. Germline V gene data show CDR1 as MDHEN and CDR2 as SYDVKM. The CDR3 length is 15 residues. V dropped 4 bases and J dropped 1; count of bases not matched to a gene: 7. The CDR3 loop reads CASSSDRKESYEQYF. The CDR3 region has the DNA TGTGCCAGCAGTTCGGACAGGAAAGAATCCTACGAGCAGTACTTC. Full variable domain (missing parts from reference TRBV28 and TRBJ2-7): DVKVTQSSRYLVKRTGEKVFLECVQDMDHENMFWYRQDPGLGLRLIYFSYDVKMKEKGDIPEGYSVSREKKERFSLILESASTNQTSMYLCASSSDRKESYEQYFGPGTRLTVT.

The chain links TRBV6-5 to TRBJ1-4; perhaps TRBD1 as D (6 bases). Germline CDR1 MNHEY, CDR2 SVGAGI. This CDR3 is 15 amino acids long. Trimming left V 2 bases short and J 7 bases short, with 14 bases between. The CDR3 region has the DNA TGTGCCAGCAGTTACGAGGCAGGGGTTCTTGAAAAACTGTTTTTT. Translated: CASSYEAGVLEKLFF.

The chain's CDR3 is CASSRTPGQSYGYTF. CDR3 in DNA: TGCGCCAGCAGCCGGACTCCGGGACAGAGTTATGGCTACACCTTC. The genes are TRBV4-3 and TRBJ1-2; 7 bases match TRBD1. The germline V gene encodes CDR1 LGHNA and CDR2 YSLEER. There are 15 residues in the CDR3. After removal of 4 bases from V and 5 bases from J, the junction contained 10 bases not matched to a gene.

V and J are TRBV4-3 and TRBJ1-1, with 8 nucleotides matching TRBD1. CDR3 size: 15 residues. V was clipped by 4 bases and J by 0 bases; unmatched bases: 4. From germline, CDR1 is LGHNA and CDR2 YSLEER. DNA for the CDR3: TGCGCCAGCAGCCTTGCCAGGGGGCTGAACACTGAAGCTTTCTTT. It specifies CASSLARGLNTEAFF.

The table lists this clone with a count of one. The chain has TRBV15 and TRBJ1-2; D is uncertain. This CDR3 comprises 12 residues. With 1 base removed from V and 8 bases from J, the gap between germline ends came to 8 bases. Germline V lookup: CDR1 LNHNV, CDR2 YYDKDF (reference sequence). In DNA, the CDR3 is TGTGCCACCAGCAGAGCCGCGGGAGGCTACACCTTC. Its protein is CATSRAAGGYTF.

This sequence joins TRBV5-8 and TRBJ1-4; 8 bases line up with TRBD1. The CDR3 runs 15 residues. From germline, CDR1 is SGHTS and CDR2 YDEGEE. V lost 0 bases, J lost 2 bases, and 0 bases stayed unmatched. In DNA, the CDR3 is TGTGCCAGCAGCTTGGGGACAGGGACTAATGAAAAACTGTTTTTT. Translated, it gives CASSLGTGTNEKLFF.

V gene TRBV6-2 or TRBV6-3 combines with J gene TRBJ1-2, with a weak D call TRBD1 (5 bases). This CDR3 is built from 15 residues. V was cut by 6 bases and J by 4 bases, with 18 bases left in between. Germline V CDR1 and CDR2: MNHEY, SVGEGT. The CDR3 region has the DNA TGTGCCAGCAGCCGACCGGGGGTTCGTCCCTATGGCTACACCTTC. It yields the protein CASSRPGVRPYGYTF.

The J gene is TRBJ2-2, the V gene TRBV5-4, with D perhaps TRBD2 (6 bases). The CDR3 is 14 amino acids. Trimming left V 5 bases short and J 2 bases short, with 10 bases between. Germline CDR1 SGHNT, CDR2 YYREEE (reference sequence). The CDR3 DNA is TGTGCCAGCAGACCGGGAGTAAACACCGGGGAGCTGTTTTTT. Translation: CASRPGVNTGELFF.

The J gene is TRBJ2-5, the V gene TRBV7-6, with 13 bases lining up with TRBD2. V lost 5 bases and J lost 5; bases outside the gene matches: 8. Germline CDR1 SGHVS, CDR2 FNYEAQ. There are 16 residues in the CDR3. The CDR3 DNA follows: TGTGCCAGCAGCCCAGAGGGACTAGCGGGATGGGAGACCCAGTACTTC. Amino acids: CASSPEGLAGWETQYF.